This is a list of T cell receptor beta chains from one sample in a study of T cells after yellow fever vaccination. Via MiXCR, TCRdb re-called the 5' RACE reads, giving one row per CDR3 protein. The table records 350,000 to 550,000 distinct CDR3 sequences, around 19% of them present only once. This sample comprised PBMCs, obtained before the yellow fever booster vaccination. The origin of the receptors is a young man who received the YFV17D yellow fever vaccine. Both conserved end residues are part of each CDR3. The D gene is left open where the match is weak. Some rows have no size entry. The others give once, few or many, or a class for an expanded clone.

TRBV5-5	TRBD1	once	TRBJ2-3	TGTGCCAGCAGCCGGGGACAGGTGAGCACAGATACGCAGTATTTT	CASSRGQVSTDTQYF
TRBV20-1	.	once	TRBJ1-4	TGCAGTGCGCGGGCGGCCTACGAAAAACTGTTTTTT	CSARAAYEKLFF
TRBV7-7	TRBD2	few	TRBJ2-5	TGTGCCAGCAGTTGGTCGACTAGCCTTGGAGAGACCCAGTACTTC	CASSWSTSLGETQYF
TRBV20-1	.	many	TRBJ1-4	TGCAGTGCTAGAGATCCCAGGGTCGAAGAAAAACTGTTTTTT	CSARDPRVEEKLFF
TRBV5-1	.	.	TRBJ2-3	TGCGCCAGCAGCTTGTTCACGGGGGGCCTCACAGATACGCAGTATTTT	CASSLFTGGLTDTQYF
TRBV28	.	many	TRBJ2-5	TGTGCCAGCAGTCCGAGCGGACCACACCAGTACTTC	CASSPSGPHQYF
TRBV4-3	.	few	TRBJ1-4	TGCGCCAGCAGCCAAGACGGGATACTTATTGCTAATGAAAAACTGTTTTTT	CASSQDGILIANEKLFF
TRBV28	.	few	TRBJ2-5	TGTGCCAGCAGTTTCCCTAGCCTGGAGACCCAGTACTTC	CASSFPSLETQYF
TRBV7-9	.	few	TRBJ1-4	TGTGCCAGCAGCCCACACAGGGAGACTAATGAAAAACTGTTTTTT	CASSPHRETNEKLFF
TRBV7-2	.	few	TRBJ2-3	TGTGCCAGCAGCTTAGCGGGGCCAGGAGCAGATACGCAGTATTTT	CASSLAGPGADTQYF
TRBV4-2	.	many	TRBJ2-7	TGTGCCAGCAGCCTTGGACTGGCCTACGAGCAGTACTTC	CASSLGLAYEQYF
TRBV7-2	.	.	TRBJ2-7	TGTGCCAGCAGCTTAGGTGGGATAGACCCCTACGAGCAGTACTTC	CASSLGGIDPYEQYF
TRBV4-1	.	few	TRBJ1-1	TGCGCCAGCAGCCAAGGTCGCAGGGCAGGCGCGAACACTGAAGCTTTCTTT	CASSQGRRAGANTEAFF
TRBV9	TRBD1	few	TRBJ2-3	TGTGCCAGCAGCGTAGCTCCCAGGGGGTTCACAGATACGCAGTATTTT	CASSVAPRGFTDTQYF
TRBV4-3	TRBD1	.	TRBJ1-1	TGCGCCAGCAGCCAAGTTCCGGGACAGTCGAACACTGAAGCTTTCTTT	CASSQVPGQSNTEAFF
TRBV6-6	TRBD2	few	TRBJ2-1	TGTGCCAGCAGTTACGAACCTAGCGGAGGGTTCTACAATGAGCAGTTCTTC	CASSYEPSGGFYNEQFF
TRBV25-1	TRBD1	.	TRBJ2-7	TGTGCCAGCAGTAAGACCGGGACAGGGGGCTACGAGCAGTACTTC	CASSKTGTGGYEQYF
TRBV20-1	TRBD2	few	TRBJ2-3	TGCAGTGCTAGAGCCGCTAGCGGGGCCCCCACAGATACGCAGTATTTT	CSARAASGAPTDTQYF
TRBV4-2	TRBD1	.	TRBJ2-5	TGTGCCAGCAGCCTACCGGGACAGGGGGCGGAGACCCAGTACTTC	CASSLPGQGAETQYF
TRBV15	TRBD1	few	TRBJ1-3	TGTGCCACCAGCAACGACAGGGGCTCTGGAAACACCATATATTTT	CATSNDRGSGNTIYF
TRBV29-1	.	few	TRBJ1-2	TGCAGCGCTCGGGGACGCGGATCTGGCCAATTCGCGGGCTACACCTTC	CSARGRGSGQFAGYTF
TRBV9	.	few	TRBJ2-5	TGTGCCAGCAGCCCAGAAGGGCTAGGGGTACAGACCCAGTACTTC	CASSPEGLGVQTQYF
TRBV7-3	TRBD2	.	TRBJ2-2	TGTGCCAGCAGCTCCCAGACTAGCTACACCGGGGAGCTGTTTTTT	CASSSQTSYTGELFF